This TCR beta chain was captured by sequencing in a study of T cell repertoires in cytomegalovirus infection. Study as a whole: Matching HLA type and CMV infection were both indicated by public TCR beta signatures.

This clonotype was picked up many times. The antigen is unknown. The CDR3 consists of 14 residues. V lost 3 bases, J lost 7 bases, and 13 bases lay in between. Looked up from germline, CDR1 is MNHNS and CDR2 is SASEGT. Study results and caveats: Individuals carrying CMV plus the relevant HLA were identified by cumulative frequency of public TCR beta families.

TCRdb processed the reads anew with MiXCR; each CDR3 protein has one entry. Of 310,000 or so distinct CDR3 sequences in the sample, approximately 25% were seen once. The source of this sequence is a human donor in good health (CMV status not recorded). Some clones in this sample may be carry-over from other donors' samples. The input for sequencing was cultured PBMCs, taken from culture after CMV antigen stimulation. V usage is TRBV6-1 and J usage is TRBJ2-1, with D perhaps TRBD1 (6 bases). The CDR3 DNA reads as TGTGCCAGCAGTGATCCCCCAGGGGTTAATGAGCAGTTCTTC. Protein sequence: CASSDPPGVNEQFF.